Below, 29 T cell receptor beta chains from the same sample are listed, as sequenced in a study of blood T cell repertoires in COVID-19. TCRdb's copy holds only in-frame clones and misses some; the assay was immunoSEQ multiplex PCR. The repertoire holds about 270,000 clones, with less than 95% as singletons. Sequencing used PBMCs or T cells enriched from blood (not recorded which). Receptor source: a man between 35 and 55 years old who had been exposed to COVID-19.

The rearrangement joins TRBV5-4 to TRBJ2-5, with 8 nucleotides matching TRBD1. J gave up 7 bases and V 4 bases, and 9 bases lay outside the gene matches. Germline CDR1 and CDR2: SGHNT and YYREEE (reference sequence). The CDR3 spans 14 residues. As DNA, the CDR3 is TGTGCCAGCAGCGATGGACAGGGCGGTGTGACCCAGTACTTC. It specifies CASSDGQGGVTQYF.

The rearrangement links TRBV27 to TRBJ2-1; TRBD2 matches 7 bases. V was clipped by 5 bases and J by 5 bases; unmatched bases: 6. The length of the CDR3 is 14 residues. Germline lookup yields CDR1 MNHEY and CDR2 SMNVEV (reference sequence). The CDR3 region is CASSPLAVNNEQFF. The CDR3 DNA follows: TGTGCCAGCAGTCCTCTAGCGGTAAACAATGAGCAGTTCTTC.

The chain links TRBV28 to TRBJ2-7; tentatively, D is TRBD2 (6 bases). The V end lost 2 bases, the J end lost 2 bases, and 10 bases lay between the germline ends. Germline CDR1 and CDR2: MDHEN and SYDVKM. CDR3 size: 14 residues. The CDR3 spells CASSLGGRTYEQYF. CDR3 sequence (DNA): TGTGCCAGCAGTTTAGGTGGGAGGACCTACGAGCAGTACTTC. The full variable domain, with the rest looked up from reference TRBV28 and TRBJ2-7, is DVKVTQSSRYLVKRTGEKVFLECVQDMDHENMFWYRQDPGLGLRLIYFSYDVKMKEKGDIPEGYSVSREKKERFSLILESASTNQTSMYLCASSLGGRTYEQYFGPGTRLTVT.

The chain combines TRBV12-5 with TRBJ2-6; tentatively, D is TRBD1 (5 bases). The V and J ends lost 3 bases and 0 bases respectively, with 12 bases between them. The germline V gene encodes CDR1 LGHNT and CDR2 FRNRAP. The CDR3 contains 17 residues. This CDR3 reads CASGLGHLNSGANVLTF. In DNA, the CDR3 is TGTGCTAGTGGTTTAGGACATCTAAACTCTGGGGCCAACGTCCTGACTTTC. The whole variable domain, filled in from reference TRBV12-5 and TRBJ2-6, reads DARVTQTPRHKVTEMGQEVTMRCQPILGHNTVFWYRQTMMQGLELLAYFRNRAPLDDSGMPKDRFSAEMPDATLATLKIQPSEPRDSAVYFCASGLGHLNSGANVLTFGAGSRLTVL.

This clone was detected a few times. The chain links TRBV5-4 to TRBJ2-5, with D uncertain. Trimming took 0 bases from V and 5 from J, leaving 8 bases between them. This CDR3 is built from 13 residues. Germline V gene lookup returns CDR1 SGHNT and CDR2 YYREEE (reference sequence). In DNA, the CDR3 is TGTGCCAGCAGCTTGGGTGCCCGGGAGACCCAGTACTTC. It yields the protein CASSLGARETQYF.

The V gene is TRBV6-1, the J gene TRBJ1-1; the match to TRBD1 covers 10 bases. After removal of 5 bases from V and 4 bases from J, the junction contained 10 bases not matched to a gene. This CDR3 region has 16 residues. Germline CDR1 and CDR2: MNHNS and SASEGT. CDR3 sequence reads: CASSQDRGQGVTEAFF. As DNA, the CDR3 is TGTGCCAGCAGTCAAGACAGGGGGCAGGGGGTCACTGAAGCTTTCTTT.

This clone was recorded only once. The rearrangement joins TRBV28 to TRBJ1-5, with TRBD1 matching over 8 bases. This CDR3 is built from 13 residues. Per the germline V gene, CDR1 is MDHEN and CDR2 is SYDVKM. Trimming at V came to 8 bases and at J to 1 base, leaving 1 base not matched to a gene. DNA for the CDR3: TGTGCCAGCCAGGGGGCAAGCAATCAGCCCCAGCATTTT. It is translated as CASQGASNQPQHF.

CDR3 DNA: TGCGCCAGCAGCCAATCGCCCGGGGTGCAAGAGACCCAGTACTTC. It yields the protein CASSQSPGVQETQYF. The V and J genes are TRBV4-1 and TRBJ2-5; tentatively, D is TRBD2 (5 bases). The CDR3 runs 15 residues. The germline gives CDR1 MGHRA, CDR2 YSYEKL. V lost 2 bases, J lost 2 bases, and 12 bases lay in between.

The gene calls are TRBV13 and TRBJ2-5; 7 bases line up with TRBD1. CDR3 length: 14 amino acids. V shed 10 bases and J 5 bases; nucleotides not matched to a gene: 13. Per germline, CDR1 PRHDT and CDR2 FYEKMQ (reference sequence). The CDR3 is CATRNTGVGETQYF. CDR3 in DNA: TGTGCCACCAGAAACACAGGGGTGGGGGAGACCCAGTACTTC. Together with reference TRBV13 and TRBJ2-5, the CDR3 gives the full variable domain: AAGVIQSPRHLIKEKRETATLKCYPIPRHDTVYWYQQGPGQDPQFLISFYEKMQSDKGSIPDRFSAQQFSDYHSELNMSSLELGDSALYFCATRNTGVGETQYFGPGTRLLVL.

This CDR3 reads CASSSTVVGSPLHF. CDR3 nucleotides: TGTGCCAGCAGCTCGACAGTGGTCGGTTCACCCCTCCACTTT. V and J are TRBV11-1 and TRBJ1-6; D is possibly TRBD1 (5 bases). The germline V and J ends were trimmed by 4 bases and 9 bases, with 13 bases remaining between them. Looked up from germline, CDR1 is SGHAT and CDR2 is FQDESV (reference sequence). The CDR3 runs 14 residues.

This chain uses TRBV15 with TRBJ2-7, with 9 nucleotides matching TRBD1. V lost 4 bases, J lost 5 bases, and 9 bases stayed unmatched. CDR1 LNHNV and CDR2 YYDKDF come from the germline V gene (reference sequence). This CDR3 region has 15 residues. The CDR3 sequence is CATSNPRQGVHEQYF. The CDR3 DNA is TGTGCCACCAGCAATCCGAGACAGGGGGTCCACGAGCAGTACTTC.

The chain employs TRBV28 and TRBJ1-3, with D unresolved. This CDR3 is 17 amino acids long. Deletions cut 4 bases from V and 1 base from J, with 17 bases between. Germline V gene sequence: CDR1 MDHEN, CDR2 SYDVKM. CDR3 in DNA: TGTGCCAGCAGTTCGCGGACTCGCGGAAATTCTGGAAACACCATATATTTT. Translating gives CASSSRTRGNSGNTIYF. The full variable domain, with the rest looked up from reference TRBV28 and TRBJ1-3, is DVKVTQSSRYLVKRTGEKVFLECVQDMDHENMFWYRQDPGLGLRLIYFSYDVKMKEKGDIPEGYSVSREKKERFSLILESASTNQTSMYLCASSSRTRGNSGNTIYFGEGSWLTVV.

This clone was recorded only once. A much larger clone differs by one base, so this may be a read error. The same CDR3 also results from other DNA sequences found in this sample. The gene calls are TRBV6-1 and TRBJ1-2; the D gene is possibly TRBD1 (5 bases). CDR3 length: 13 amino acids. V was cut by 2 bases and J by 4 bases, with 8 bases left in between. CDR1 and CDR2 from the germline V gene are MNHNS and SASEGT. CDR3 bases: TGTGCCAGCAGTGAACAAGGGGCCTATGGCTACACCTTC. This codes for CASSEQGAYGYTF.

This sequence joins TRBV4-1 and TRBJ2-2; perhaps TRBD1 as D (6 bases). CDR1 and CDR2 (germline): MGHRA, YSYEKL. V shed 2 bases and J shed 5 bases, with 9 bases lying between them. CDR3 size: 14 residues. The CDR3 DNA reads as TGCGCCAGCAGCCAATCGACAGGTACCGGGGAGCTGTTTTTT. This gives the protein CASSQSTGTGELFF.

This sequence joins TRBV6-5 and TRBJ1-2; 7 bases match TRBD1. In germline, CDR1 is MNHEY, CDR2 SVGAGI. The CDR3 is made up of 15 amino acids. The trim removed 4 bases at V and 6 bases at J, leaving 11 bases unmatched. The CDR3 region has the DNA TGTGCCAGCAGTTTAACAGGGGCCGCCTACGATGGCTACACCTTC. Its translation is CASSLTGAAYDGYTF.

The chain carries TRBV4-3 and TRBJ2-1; 10 bases match TRBD2. Germline V gene data show CDR1 as LGHNA and CDR2 as YSLEER. The V gene end was trimmed by 4 bases and the J gene end by 9 bases; junction bases not matched to a gene: 3. This CDR3 spans 13 amino acids. The CDR3 region is CASSRLAGPEQFF. CDR3 DNA: TGCGCCAGCAGCCGACTAGCGGGTCCTGAGCAGTTCTTC.

The CDR3 sequence: CASSFRWGGSHNQPQHF. The CDR3 DNA follows: TGTGCCAGCAGTTTCAGGTGGGGTGGGAGCCATAATCAGCCCCAGCATTTT. This chain links TRBV27 with TRBJ1-5, with unresolved D. The V end was cut by 3 bases, the J end by 4 bases, with 19 bases between. The CDR3 loop spans 17 amino acids. Germline V gene data show CDR1 as MNHEY and CDR2 as SMNVEV (reference sequence).

V is TRBV28 and J is TRBJ1-6; D gene ambiguous. Trimming took 3 bases from V and 3 from J, leaving 9 bases between them. The CDR3 runs to 15 residues. Per the germline V gene, CDR1 is MDHEN and CDR2 is SYDVKM. Written as DNA, the CDR3 is TGTGCCAGCAGTTTGCTCCTAAACTATAATTCACCCCTCCACTTT. This sequence encodes CASSLLLNYNSPLHF.

This chain links TRBV27 with TRBJ1-5; no reliable D call. V lost 8 bases to trimming and J lost 6 bases, with 14 bases between them. The CDR3 covers 13 residues. The germline V gene encodes CDR1 MNHEY and CDR2 SMNVEV (reference sequence). The CDR3 bases are TGTGCCAGCGGTGAGCAGGATCGTCAGCCCCAGCATTTT. It encodes CASGEQDRQPQHF.

The chain recombines TRBV29-1 with TRBJ1-3, with 7 bases identical to TRBD1. This CDR3 is built from 16 residues. Germline lookup yields CDR1 SQVTM and CDR2 ANQGSEA. The junction had 12 bases not matched to a gene; V was cut back by 7 bases and J by 0 bases. DNA for the CDR3: TGCAGCGCTCTATTCCCGGGACAGTCCTCTGGAAACACCATATATTTT. This encodes CSALFPGQSSGNTIYF.

The chain couples TRBV6-5 to TRBJ2-1, with D possibly TRBD2 on 6 matching bases. Germline V gene data show CDR1 as MNHEY and CDR2 as SVGAGI. The V end lost 8 bases, the J end lost 0 bases, and 8 bases lay between the germline ends. The CDR3 spans 13 residues. For the CDR3, the DNA is TGTGCCAGCGGGAGGCCCTCCTACAATGAGCAGTTCTTC. Protein product: CASGRPSYNEQFF.

The V and J genes are TRBV24-1 and TRBJ2-2; maybe TRBD1 (6 bases). The CDR3 contains 14 residues. Germline V gives CDR1 KGHDR, CDR2 SFDVKD. V lost 4 bases, J lost 6 bases, and 11 bases lay in between. DNA for the CDR3: TGTGCCACCAGTGAGTGGACAGAGTCCGGGGAGCTGTTTTTT. It is translated as CATSEWTESGELFF.

The chain uses TRBV5-1 and TRBJ2-7; tentatively, D is TRBD1 (6 bases). CDR3 length: 16 residues. V lost 0 bases, J lost 0 bases, and 13 bases lay in between. The germline CDR1 and CDR2 sequences are SGHRS and YFSETQ. The DNA for the CDR3 is TGCGCCAGCAGCTTGGTTAGGGGGACAAGCTCCTACGAGCAGTACTTC. Encoded protein: CASSLVRGTSSYEQYF.

This clone was counted a single time. V is TRBV9 and J is TRBJ2-7, with 9 bases identical to TRBD2. V dropped 0 bases and J dropped 7; count of bases not matched to a gene: 11. CDR1 is SGDLS and CDR2 is YYNGEE in the germline V gene. This CDR3 spans 16 amino acids. The CDR3 DNA is TGTGCCAGCAGCGTAGATGGAGTAGCGGGAGCGAGAGAGCAGTACTTC. Translation: CASSVDGVAGAREQYF.

This clone was observed a few times. This chain joins TRBV30 and TRBJ2-1; the D gene is possibly TRBD2 (5 bases). Germline loops: CDR1 GTSNPN, CDR2 SVGIG (reference sequence). This CDR3 has 14 residues. V lost 1 base and J 4 bases, leaving 11 bases between the germline ends. For the CDR3, the DNA is TGTGCCTGGAGTGAGGACTTAAGGTACAATGAGCAGTTCTTC. Its translation: CAWSEDLRYNEQFF.

The V and J genes are TRBV5-1 and TRBJ2-2, with D perhaps TRBD1 (5 bases). The CDR3 has 16 amino acids. The V end was cut by 1 base, the J end by 1 base, with 11 bases between. Germline V gene sequence: CDR1 SGHRS, CDR2 YFSETQ. Here the CDR3 reads CASSLPLTGNTGELFF. In DNA form, the CDR3 reads TGCGCCAGCAGCTTGCCTCTTACAGGGAACACCGGGGAGCTGTTTTTT.

The CDR3 protein is CASSFLAGGPYNEQFF. DNA for the CDR3: TGTGCCAGCAGCTTCCTAGCGGGAGGACCCTACAATGAGCAGTTCTTC. The rearrangement uses TRBV5-6 and TRBJ2-1; 11 bases fit TRBD2. CDR3 size: 16 residues. The germline V gene encodes CDR1 SGHDT and CDR2 YYEEEE. Trimming removed 2 bases from V and 2 bases from J; junction bases left unmatched: 3.

The V and J genes are TRBV27 and TRBJ1-2; D ambiguous. Trimming shortened V by 5 bases and J by 8 bases, and 9 bases separated the two germline ends. The germline gives CDR1 MNHEY, CDR2 SMNVEV (reference sequence). The CDR3 has 11 amino acids. CDR3 DNA: TGTGCCAGCAGTGCGGGAGGAGGCTACACCTTC. Translation: CASSAGGGYTF.

The V call is TRBV11-3, the J call TRBJ1-1; no firm D call. V was shortened by 3 bases and J by 3 bases, with 11 bases between the two germline ends. There are 14 residues in the CDR3. Germline V gene data show CDR1 as SGHNT and CDR2 as YENEEA. CDR3 residues: CASSFGVRDTEAFF. The DNA of the CDR3 is TGTGCCAGCAGCTTCGGGGTGCGGGACACTGAAGCTTTCTTT.